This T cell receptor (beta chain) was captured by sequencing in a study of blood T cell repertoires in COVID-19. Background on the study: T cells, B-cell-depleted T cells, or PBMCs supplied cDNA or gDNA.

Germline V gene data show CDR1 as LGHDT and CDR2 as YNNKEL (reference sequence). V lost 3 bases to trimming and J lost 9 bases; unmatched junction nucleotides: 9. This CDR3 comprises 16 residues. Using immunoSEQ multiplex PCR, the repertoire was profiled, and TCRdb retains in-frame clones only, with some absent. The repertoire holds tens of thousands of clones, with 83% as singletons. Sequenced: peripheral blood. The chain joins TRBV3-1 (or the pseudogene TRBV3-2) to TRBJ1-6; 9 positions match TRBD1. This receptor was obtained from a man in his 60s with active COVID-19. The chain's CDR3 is CASSQRQQGAGSPLHF. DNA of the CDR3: TGTGCCAGCAGCCAGCGCCAACAGGGGGCAGGTTCACCCCTCCACTTT.